This record covers a single T cell receptor (beta chain). This clone was observed a handful of times. This receptor's antigen is unknown. No clone much larger than this one lies a single base away; base qualities are absent. Participants in the prospective study were enrolled through a virtual design, were aged about 18 to 89 years, and lived in 20 to 30 United States geographic areas. To assign participants to cohorts, the prospective study relied on clinical history that participants themselves reported in a screening survey and a study questionnaire. ImmuneRACE Cohort 3 recovered participants were defined by two consecutive negative NP/OP PCR tests, healthcare professional clearance, or symptom resolution. Each participant in the prospective study had whole blood, serum and a nasopharyngeal or oropharyngeal swab collected by mobile phlebotomists. Prospective study participants could optionally give additional blood draws and questionnaires over a roughly 2-month period. Prospective study blood samples were shipped either frozen or at room temperature before DNA extraction.

These data come from a study of blood T cell repertoires in COVID-19 (dated by TCRdb to between 2020 and 2021). For the study in its entirety: Collaborator samples came from the United States, Italy and Spain and covered acute and convalescent phases of COVID-19. The material from the prospective study consisted of cDNA or gDNA derived from T cells, B-cell-depleted T cells, or PBMCs. The dataset comprised deeply sampled blood TCRbeta repertoires from subjects exposed to, actively infected with, or recovered from COVID-19. A freely available public database, intended as a resource for researchers studying the immune response to SARS-CoV-2, is where the repertoires were released. Samples came from the ongoing ImmuneRACE study (first 160 participants) plus 1,254 subjects from 6 global collaborators. A de-identified subject ID, COVID-19 status, age in years and sex were almost always included in the sample metadata. Where HLA class I and class II types were available, the types were taken from metadata supplied by the sample provider, not from assay-based typing.

TCRbeta CDR3 regions were amplified from genomic DNA using the immunoSEQ Assay, a bias-controlled multiplex PCR. On the authors' methods: Nucleated cell counts per sample were estimated from amplification of reference gene primers within the assay. To quantify the absolute abundance of each unique TCRbeta CDR3 rearrangement, sequence reads were collapsed and filtered. Productive Simpson clonality was computed per sample as the square root of Simpson's diversity index over productive rearrangements. TCRdb took this table from immuneACCESS and kept in-frame rearrangements with V and J called. Such tables lack part of the clones; where checked against another copy, unresolved V genes explain under half of the gap, and the rest is unexplained. The V and J calls and clone size are taken from that table; D and trimming were inferred from the DNA. The sample records about 160,000 clones, roughly 90% of which are singletons. The ten largest clonotypes hold 6% to 8.5% of the sample.

The germline V gene supplies CDR1 SGHTA and CDR2 FQGNSA. The CDR3 goes from the cysteine to the phenylalanine over 13 residues. The DNA shown is the 39-base CDR3, in frame from base 1. V and J lose 5 bases and 4 bases, and a span of 9 bases separates them. The study at large found these results: Clinical and demographic metadata were provided uncurated, with the amount varying by source and participant.

The sequencing input was PBMCs or T cells enriched from blood (not recorded which). This clonotype originated in a woman aged 45-65 years who had recovered from COVID-19. The rearranged segments are TRBV7-2 and TRBJ1-3, with the identity of the D gene unclear. The CDR3 has the sequence CASSPAYGNTIYF. The DNA sequence follows: TGTGCCAGCAGCCCAGCGTACGGAAACACCATATATTTT.